This T cell receptor (beta chain) is drawn from a study of vaccination and CD4 T cells after COVID-19. With respect to this clonotype: Antigen: not known.

With the Oncomine TCR Beta short-read assay, DNA from cultured CD4+ T cells was sequenced. It was from cultured CD4+ T cells that genomic DNA was extracted. TCRdb re-called the PCR reads through MiXCR, storing one row per CDR3 protein. The sample includes roughly 9,400 distinct CDR3 sequences, 30% to 35% of them seen just once. V was pared by 1 base and J by 6 bases, with 12 bases between. Per the germline V gene, CDR1 is SEHNR and CDR2 is FQNEAQ (reference sequence). This CDR3 region has 15 residues. As to treatment: roughly nine-day PBMC culture with coronavirus spike peptide pools or control peptides (ViraFEST assay). Investigators obtained the unexposed donor's CD4+ T cells before the COVID-19 pandemic (2011-2018). ViraFEST relied on peptide pools to expand antigen-specific T cells; the TCRs were sequenced afterward.

The chain couples TRBV7-9 to TRBJ2-2; TRBD1 might be the D (5 bases). The sequence came from a human donor in good health. The specimen sequenced was CD4+ T cells from blood, cultured in vitro. CDR3 protein: CASSLVTATPGELFF. CDR3 bases: TGTGCCAGCAGCTTAGTGACAGCCACGCCCGGGGAGCTGTTTTTT.